One sample yielded the 16 T cell receptor beta chains listed below, sequenced in a study of cytomegalovirus exposure and HLA in healthy donors. The PCR employed 60 Vbeta primers together with 13 Jbeta primers. The data were produced by immunoSEQ multiplex PCR, yet TCRdb's version contains in-frame clones alone and is incomplete. This sample has tens of thousands of clones, with about 73% found just once. Sequencing was performed on PBMCs. All receptors come from a man in his forties in good health and CMV-seronegative.

The rearrangement joins TRBV2 to TRBJ2-2; 9 bases match TRBD2. The V segment lost 1 base and the J segment 7 bases; nucleotides outside the gene matches: 7. From germline, CDR1 is SNHLY and CDR2 FYNNEI. This CDR3 has 16 amino acids. The CDR3 DNA is TGTGCCAGCAGTGAAGAGGCTAGCGGGATGGGCGGGGAGCTGTTTTTT. Translation gives CASSEEASGMGGELFF. Supplemented by reference TRBV2 and TRBJ2-2, the full variable domain reads EPEVTQTPSHQVTQMGQEVILRCVPISNHLYFYWYRQILGQKVEFLVSFYNNEISEKSEIFDDQFSVERPDGSNFTLKIRSTKLEDSAMYFCASSEEASGMGGELFFGEGSRLTVL.

This clone has only a few counts. This rearrangement joins TRBV27 to TRBJ1-2, with D tentatively TRBD1 (5 bases). The CDR3 spans 13 residues. V was pared by 5 bases and J by 7 bases, with 14 bases between. Germline V gives CDR1 MNHEY, CDR2 SMNVEV (reference sequence). As DNA, the CDR3 is TGTGCCAGCAGTAGGCTGGCGGGGGTTGGCTACACCTTC. Protein product: CASSRLAGVGYTF.

The chain employs TRBV9 and TRBJ1-3, with a possible D match to TRBD1 (6 bases). Trimming stripped 0 bases from V and 4 bases from J, with 8 bases between. The CDR3 is 14 residues long. Germline CDR1 reads SGDLS; CDR2 reads YYNGEE. This CDR3 is CASSVEQGGNTIYF. The CDR3 DNA reads TGTGCCAGCAGCGTAGAACAGGGAGGAAACACCATATATTTT.

J is TRBJ2-5 and V is TRBV18; the match to TRBD1 covers 8 bases. This CDR3 region has 16 residues. Germline V gene data show CDR1 as KGHSH and CDR2 as LQKENI. Trimming cost V 6 bases and J 4 bases; bases outside gene matches: 13. The CDR3 is CASSPGTGLGGETQYF. CDR3 sequence (DNA): TGTGCCAGCTCCCCTGGGACAGGACTCGGAGGAGAGACCCAGTACTTC.

The V gene is TRBV28, the J gene TRBJ2-1, with TRBD2 identical over 10 bases. Trimming removed 5 bases from V and 2 bases from J; junction bases left unmatched: 6. The CDR3 length is 16 residues. Per germline, CDR1 MDHEN and CDR2 SYDVKM. CDR3 DNA: TGTGCCAGCAGTGTCCAGCGGGAGGGTCCCTACAATGAGCAGTTCTTC. Residues: CASSVQREGPYNEQFF.

The chain combines TRBV9 with TRBJ2-3, with TRBD2 identical over 7 bases. The ends lost 5 bases at V and 2 bases at J; junction bases unmatched: 5. This CDR3 contains 14 residues. The germline V gene has CDR1 SGDLS and CDR2 YYNGEE. CDR3: CASSPSGITDTQYF. The CDR3 DNA sequence: TGTGCCAGCAGTCCTAGCGGCATCACAGATACGCAGTATTTT.

The chain couples TRBV7-2 to TRBJ2-5, with unresolved D. V lost 5 bases and J 2 bases, leaving 3 bases between the germline ends. CDR3 length equals 11 residues. Looked up from germline, CDR1 is SGHTA and CDR2 is FQGNSA. In DNA, the CDR3 is TGTGCCAGCAGCCAGCAAGAGACCCAGTACTTC. It translates to CASSQQETQYF.

The V call is TRBV7-9, the J call TRBJ1-3; D might be TRBD1 (6 bases). The CDR3 contains 18 residues. Trimming shortened V by 4 bases and J by 0 bases, and 19 bases separated the two germline ends. Per the germline V gene, CDR1 is SEHNR and CDR2 is FQNEAQ (reference sequence). CDR3 sequence reads: CASSSRGRNLDSGNTIYF. The CDR3 nucleotides read TGTGCCAGCAGCTCCAGGGGTCGAAACCTGGACTCTGGAAACACCATATATTTT.

The CDR3 region is CASSYRGQGSTEAFF. In nucleotides, the CDR3 is TGTGCCAGCAGTTACCGGGGACAGGGGTCCACTGAAGCTTTCTTT. The genes are TRBV6-5 and TRBJ1-1; the match to TRBD1 covers 10 bases. The CDR3 runs to 15 residues. In germline, CDR1 is MNHEY, CDR2 SVGAGI. Trimming at V came to 2 bases and at J to 4 bases, leaving 4 bases not matched to a gene.

This chain uses TRBV18 with TRBJ2-1; 8 positions match TRBD1. The germline V gene encodes CDR1 KGHSH and CDR2 LQKENI. Germline trimming cut 4 bases from V and 8 bases from J; bases unmatched to any gene: 4. This CDR3 contains 13 residues. The CDR3 bases are TGTGCCAGCTCACACAGGGGGATGGATGAGCAGTTCTTC. Its protein product is CASSHRGMDEQFF.

Here the CDR3 DNA reads TGCGCCAGCAGCCAAGATGGAGCCCCAGGGTCCTACAATGAGCAGTTCTTC. Residues: CASSQDGAPGSYNEQFF. The rearrangement links TRBV4-3 to TRBJ2-1, with a tentative D call TRBD1 (5 bases). The CDR3 is 17 amino acids. Trimming took 0 bases from V and 1 from J, leaving 13 bases between them. Germline V CDR1 and CDR2: LGHNA, YSLEER.

The chain uses TRBV7-9 and TRBJ2-3; D perhaps matches TRBD1 (6 bases). The CDR3 totals 14 residues. The ends were cut back, 2 bases at V and 6 bases at J, with 12 bases in the middle. Germline V CDR1 and CDR2: SEHNR, FQNEAQ (reference sequence). The CDR3 loop reads CASSLRDTRDTQYF. CDR3 nucleotides: TGTGCCAGCAGCTTACGGGACACGAGGGATACGCAGTATTTT.

This clone was seen a few times. Here the CDR3 DNA reads TGTGCCATCAGTGCAAACGCGGGACAGGGGAAAACCTACGAGCAGTACTTC. Translated: CAISANAGQGKTYEQYF. V and J are TRBV10-3 and TRBJ2-7; TRBD1 matches at 10 bases. This CDR3 has 17 amino acids. The J segment lost 2 bases and the V segment lost 4 bases, leaving 11 bases of the junction unmatched. Germline V CDR1 and CDR2: ENHRY, SYGVKD.

The chain couples TRBV6-1 to TRBJ1-2; tentative D call: TRBD1 (5 bases). CDR1 is MNHNS and CDR2 is SASEGT in the germline V gene. The CDR3 consists of 13 residues. The V end lost 2 bases, the J end lost 7 bases, and 11 bases lay between the germline ends. This CDR3 reads CASSEQGTGGYTF. CDR3 coding DNA: TGTGCCAGCAGTGAACAGGGTACGGGTGGCTACACCTTC.

This clone was seen once. The CDR3 nucleotides read TGTGCCTGGAGGAGGGTAATGCGTGGCTACACCTTC. Translating it yields CAWRRVMRGYTF. The chain has TRBV30 and TRBJ1-2; D unresolved. Germline CDR1 GTSNPN, CDR2 SVGIG (reference sequence). This CDR3 spans 12 amino acids. Deletions cut 3 bases from V and 7 bases from J, with 12 bases between.

V usage is TRBV5-6 and J usage is TRBJ2-5; D may be TRBD2 (5 bases). The assigned J gene may be wrong: the sequence end matches TRBJ2-7 better. The germline V gene has CDR1 SGHDT and CDR2 YYEEEE. The CDR3 is 14 amino acids. The CDR3 DNA sequence: TGTGCCAGCAGACGACTAAAGGACTCCTACGAGCAGTACTTC. It yields the protein CASRRLKDSYEQYF.